A selection of T cell receptor beta chains follows, all from one sample in a study of Ad26.COV2.S vaccination and SARS-CoV-2 variants. Repertoires were generated with immunoSEQ multiplex PCR, while TCRdb's copy carries only in-frame clones and drops some. The data show hundreds of thousands of clones, 89% seen once. The sequences come from peripheral blood, collected in a trial of Ad26.COV2.S vaccine versus placebo. The source is a person aged 18-60 years who received the Ad26.COV2.S COVID-19 vaccine or a placebo. Both conserved end residues are part of each CDR3. D genes are given only for firm matches. Part of the rows lack a size; the others show once, few, many or a class for expanded clones.

CDR3nt: TGTGCCAGTAGGGACAGGGACAATCAGCCCCAGCATTTT
CDR3aa: CASRDRDNQPQHF
d_gene: TRBD1
j_gene: TRBJ1-5
abundance: -
v_gene: TRBV19

CDR3nt: TGTGCCTGGAGTGTGGACATAACCTTTCAGTACTTC
CDR3aa: CAWSVDITFQYF
d_gene: -
j_gene: TRBJ2-7
abundance: once
v_gene: TRBV30

CDR3nt: TGTGCCAGCAGCTCCGGGTTTTCCACCGGGGAGCTGTTTTTT
CDR3aa: CASSSGFSTGELFF
d_gene: -
j_gene: TRBJ2-2
abundance: -
v_gene: TRBV7-3

CDR3nt: TGTGCCAGCAGCGCCTCAGTACTAGCGGGTCAAGAGACCCAGTACTTC
CDR3aa: CASSASVLAGQETQYF
d_gene: TRBD2
j_gene: TRBJ2-5
abundance: -
v_gene: TRBV9

CDR3nt: TGTGCCAGCAGAGTCGGGTATCTTCCAGATACGCAGTATTTT
CDR3aa: CASRVGYLPDTQYF
d_gene: -
j_gene: TRBJ2-3
abundance: -
v_gene: TRBV5-8

CDR3nt: TGTGCCAGCAGCTTCCGCCCCACAGATACGCAGTATTTT
CDR3aa: CASSFRPTDTQYF
d_gene: -
j_gene: TRBJ2-3
abundance: -
v_gene: TRBV7-9

CDR3nt: TGTGCCAGCAGTTTTAGCCGGACTATGAGCTCCTACGAGCAGTACTTC
CDR3aa: CASSFSRTMSSYEQYF
d_gene: -
j_gene: TRBJ2-7
abundance: -
v_gene: TRBV27

CDR3nt: TGTGCCAGCAGTGGACAGGGGGACACTGAAGCTTTCTTT
CDR3aa: CASSGQGDTEAFF
d_gene: TRBD1
j_gene: TRBJ1-1
abundance: -
v_gene: TRBV2

CDR3nt: TGCGCCAGCAGTTACCTAGGACAGGGGCAAGACGAGCAGTACTTC
CDR3aa: CASSYLGQGQDEQYF
d_gene: TRBD1
j_gene: TRBJ2-7
abundance: -
v_gene: TRBV5-1

CDR3nt: TGCGCCAGCAGCCAAGATTGGGGGGAGAACAATGAGCAGTTCTTC
CDR3aa: CASSQDWGENNEQFF
d_gene: -
j_gene: TRBJ2-1
abundance: once
v_gene: TRBV4-1

CDR3nt: TGTGCCAGTAGTGGGGGTCGATCCGTTAATGAAAAACTGTTTTTT
CDR3aa: CASSGGRSVNEKLFF
d_gene: -
j_gene: TRBJ1-4
abundance: -
v_gene: TRBV19

CDR3nt: TGTGCCAGCAGCTTAGTGGAGCGGGAGGGTCTCAATGAGCAGTTCTTC
CDR3aa: CASSLVEREGLNEQFF
d_gene: TRBD2
j_gene: TRBJ2-1
abundance: -
v_gene: TRBV7-9

CDR3nt: TGTGCCTGGAGTGGACAGCGGCAGTTCTTC
CDR3aa: CAWSGQRQFF
d_gene: -
j_gene: TRBJ2-1
abundance: -
v_gene: TRBV30

CDR3nt: TGCAGCGTTGGAGGTCTAGATACGCAGTATTTT
CDR3aa: CSVGGLDTQYF
d_gene: -
j_gene: TRBJ2-3
abundance: -
v_gene: TRBV29-1

CDR3nt: TGTGCCAGCAGATCAAGAGGGGACGCTGAAGCTTTCTTT
CDR3aa: CASRSRGDAEAFF
d_gene: -
j_gene: TRBJ1-1
abundance: -
v_gene: TRBV7-2

CDR3nt: TGTGCCAGCAGTTCGAGCCTCCGGGACAGGGTCACTGAAGCTTTCTTT
CDR3aa: CASSSSLRDRVTEAFF
d_gene: TRBD1
j_gene: TRBJ1-1
abundance: -
v_gene: TRBV6-5

CDR3nt: TGCGCCAGCAGCCTCCGTCTGACGGTCCGGGGAAATGGCTACACCTTC
CDR3aa: CASSLRLTVRGNGYTF
d_gene: -
j_gene: TRBJ1-2
abundance: -
v_gene: TRBV5-1

CDR3nt: TGTGCCAGCAGCTCTTCCGACGCCCAGTACTTC
CDR3aa: CASSSSDAQYF
d_gene: -
j_gene: TRBJ2-5
abundance: -
v_gene: TRBV7-2